The 19 T cell receptor beta chains given below trace back to one sample, sequenced in a study of OX40 agonist ivuxolimab in advanced cancers. Here immunoSEQ multiplex PCR was the method, and the copy in TCRdb shows in-frame clones only, minus some. The sample holds about 45,000 clones, roughly 82% seen once. The sample here was CD4+ or CD8+ T cells sorted from blood, taken in a trial of the OX40 agonist ivuxolimab. These receptors came from an adult with an advanced solid tumor such as melanoma, head and neck, liver or kidney cancer.

The chain links TRBV28 to TRBJ2-1; 14 nucleotides agree with TRBD2. This CDR3 contains 16 residues. V was pared by 6 bases and J by 2 bases, with 3 bases of the junction left unmatched. From germline, CDR1 is MDHEN and CDR2 SYDVKM. The CDR3 DNA reads as TGTGCCAGCAGCCCGACTAGCGGGGGGGCCTACAATGAGCAGTTCTTC. Translated: CASSPTSGGAYNEQFF.

CDR3 in DNA: TGTGCCAGCAGGGGGGTGGGACAGAACACCGGGGAGCTGTTTTTT. Translating it yields CASRGVGQNTGELFF. V is TRBV5-4 and J is TRBJ2-2, with a weak D call TRBD1 (6 bases). There are 15 residues in the CDR3. CDR1 and CDR2 from the germline V gene are SGHNT and YYREEE (reference sequence). Trimming took 5 bases from V and 1 from J, leaving 12 bases between them. The full variable domain, with the rest looked up from reference TRBV5-4 and TRBJ2-2, is ETGVTQSPTHLIKTRGQQVTLRCSSQSGHNTVSWYQQALGQGPQFIFQYYREEENGRGNFPPRFSGLQFPNYSSELNVNALELDDSALYLCASRGVGQNTGELFFGEGSRLTVL.

The chain couples TRBV5-4 to TRBJ2-7; perhaps D is TRBD1 or TRBD2 (5 bases each). V was cut by 4 bases and J by 0 bases, with 11 bases left in between. This CDR3 contains 14 residues. The germline gives CDR1 SGHNT, CDR2 YYREEE (reference sequence). The CDR3 loop is CASSPGRSSYEQYF. The DNA for the CDR3 is TGTGCCAGCAGCCCGGGACGGAGCTCCTACGAGCAGTACTTC.

This chain links TRBV10-3 with TRBJ2-7; TRBD1 might be the D (6 bases). From germline, CDR1 is ENHRY and CDR2 SYGVKD. Deletions cut 3 bases from V and 2 bases from J, with 11 bases between. This CDR3 spans 14 amino acids. Here the CDR3 reads CAISDRQATYEQYF. The CDR3, as DNA: TGTGCCATCAGTGACCGACAGGCCACCTACGAGCAGTACTTC.

The chain employs TRBV7-8 and TRBJ2-1; D call uncertain. Trimming took off 2 bases at V and 4 bases at J, with 12 bases between the two ends. This CDR3 is 15 amino acids long. Germline CDR1 SGHVS, CDR2 FQNEAQ. The CDR3 sequence is CASSLTQRQYNEQFF. The CDR3 DNA follows: TGTGCCAGCAGCTTAACCCAGCGCCAATACAATGAGCAGTTCTTC. Full variable domain (rest looked up from reference TRBV7-8 and TRBJ2-1): GAGVSQSPRYKVAKRGQDVALRCDPISGHVSLFWYQQALGQGPEFLTYFQNEAQLDKSGLPSDRFFAERPEGSVSTLKIQRTQQEDSAVYLCASSLTQRQYNEQFFGPGTRLTVL.

The gene calls are TRBV27 and TRBJ1-1, with 7 bases fitting TRBD1. The germline V gene encodes CDR1 MNHEY and CDR2 SMNVEV (reference sequence). CDR3 length equals 16 residues. V lost 8 bases to trimming and J lost 9 bases; unmatched junction nucleotides: 21. For the CDR3, the DNA is TGTGCCAGCCTGACCGCCGGGACAGCGAAAATTCCTAAAGCTTTCTTT. It encodes CASLTAGTAKIPKAFF.

This chain uses TRBV6-1 with TRBJ2-3; unclear D gene. Germline V lookup: CDR1 MNHNS, CDR2 SASEGT. Trimming removed 0 bases from V and 2 bases from J, with 9 bases in between. The CDR3 is 15 amino acids. In DNA form, the CDR3 reads TGTGCCAGCAGTGAAGCGCCCGGCTTCACAGATACGCAGTATTTT. Protein sequence: CASSEAPGFTDTQYF.

This clone was counted a single time. J is TRBJ1-1 and V is TRBV7-2; D possibly corresponds to TRBD1 (5 bases). CDR1 SGHTA and CDR2 FQGNSA come from the germline V gene. Trimming took 5 bases from V and 5 from J, leaving 18 bases between them. This CDR3 contains 15 residues. The CDR3 DNA sequence: TGTGCCAGCAGCCCCTCCCCATGGGGCGGGACTGAAGCTTTCTTT. It encodes CASSPSPWGGTEAFF.

The genes are TRBV7-3 and TRBJ2-1; 12 bases are shared with TRBD2. Germline V gives CDR1 SGHTA, CDR2 FQGTGA. The CDR3 consists of 17 residues. V lost 5 bases and J lost 2; bases outside the gene matches: 7. The CDR3 loop reads CASSLPSGGAPYNEQFF. CDR3 DNA sequence: TGTGCCAGCAGCCTACCTAGCGGGGGGGCCCCCTACAATGAGCAGTTCTTC.

The chain links TRBV29-1 to TRBJ1-1; 8 bases match TRBD1. CDR3 size: 14 residues. Germline CDR1 is SQVTM and CDR2 is ANQGSEA. The ends lost 0 bases at V and 7 bases at J; junction bases unmatched: 7. The CDR3 region has the DNA TGCAGCGTTGAAGACAGGGGGCGTTTTGTTGAAGCTTTCTTT. Amino acid sequence: CSVEDRGRFVEAFF.

The rearrangement links TRBV4-3 to TRBJ2-1; 10 bases fit TRBD2. V gave up 1 base and J gave up 12 bases; unmatched junction bases: 9. Per the germline V gene, CDR1 is LGHNA and CDR2 is YSLEER. The CDR3 totals 15 residues. The CDR3 bases are TGCGCCAGCAGCCAAGCCAGCGGGGGGGCGAGCTGGCAGTTCTTC. It is translated as CASSQASGGASWQFF.

The chain links TRBV7-9 to TRBJ2-3; possible D gene TRBD1, 6 bases. CDR3 length equals 15 residues. V was shortened by 7 bases and J by 4 bases, with 18 bases between the two germline ends. The germline V gene has CDR1 SEHNR and CDR2 FQNEAQ (reference sequence). The CDR3 DNA is TGTGCCAGCACCCCCGACAGGTCGGTCGCAGATACGCAGTATTTT. It specifies CASTPDRSVADTQYF.

This chain joins TRBV7-2 and TRBJ2-1, with 12 bases matching TRBD2. CDR3 length: 16 residues. The V and J ends lost 5 bases and 2 bases, in that order; junction bases with no gene match: 4. Germline V gene lookup returns CDR1 SGHTA and CDR2 FQGNSA. The CDR3 is CASSPGLAGPYNEQFF. CDR3 nucleotides: TGTGCCAGCAGCCCCGGACTAGCGGGACCCTACAATGAGCAGTTCTTC.

The genes are TRBV5-8 and TRBJ2-3, with unresolved D. With 4 bases removed from V and 2 bases from J, the gap between germline ends came to 17 bases. The germline CDR1 and CDR2 sequences are SGHTS and YDEGEE. The CDR3 is made up of 16 amino acids. CDR3 in amino acids: CASSPTRTDHTDTQYF. The DNA of the CDR3 is TGTGCCAGCAGCCCAACCCGGACGGATCACACAGATACGCAGTATTTT. The whole variable domain, remainder taken from reference TRBV5-8 and TRBJ2-3, is EAGVTQSPTHLIKTRGQQATLRCSPISGHTSVYWYQQALGLGLQFLLWYDEGEERNRGNFPPRFSGRQFPNYSSELNVNALELEDSALYLCASSPTRTDHTDTQYFGPGTRLTVL.

The rearrangement links TRBV2 to TRBJ2-7; the D is unclear. The CDR3 is 11 amino acids. Trimming stripped 5 bases from V and 3 bases from J, with 5 bases between. Per germline, CDR1 SNHLY and CDR2 FYNNEI. For the CDR3, the DNA is TGTGCCAGCAGTCCGCTCTACGAGCAGTACTTC. Its translation: CASSPLYEQYF.

The rearrangement joins TRBV29-1 to TRBJ1-1; D gene ambiguous. Germline V lookup: CDR1 SQVTM, CDR2 ANQGSEA. There are 12 residues in the CDR3. The V and J ends lost 3 bases and 4 bases respectively, with 9 bases between them. CDR3 loop: CSVELGSTEAFF. In DNA form, the CDR3 reads TGCAGCGTTGAGTTGGGAAGCACTGAAGCTTTCTTT.

The chain is built from TRBV10-2 and TRBJ2-7, with a tentative D call TRBD1 (5 bases). The CDR3 runs to 14 residues. Germline assignment: CDR1 WSHSY and CDR2 SAAADI. V lost 6 bases to trimming and J lost 5 bases, with 17 bases between them. CDR3 coding DNA: TGCGCCAGCAGGATAGCCAGGGCTCTCAACGAGCAGTACTTC. It yields the protein CASRIARALNEQYF.

The chain combines TRBV7-8 with TRBJ1-2; D is unclear. V was clipped by 1 base and J by 10 bases, with 16 bases between them. Per the germline V gene, CDR1 is SGHVS and CDR2 is FQNEAQ. This CDR3 comprises 14 residues. The CDR3 DNA follows: TGTGCCAGCAGCTTAGAGGGAGGGTATCGTGACTACACCTTC. Translation gives CASSLEGGYRDYTF.

V usage is TRBV11-3 and J usage is TRBJ2-7; D unresolved. Between the trimmed V and J ends, which lost 0 bases and 5 bases, there was a span of 5 bases. The CDR3 consists of 12 residues. The germline CDR1 and CDR2 sequences are SGHNT and YENEEA. DNA of the CDR3: TGTGCCAGCAGCTTAGAAGTCCACGAGCAGTACTTC. Amino acids: CASSLEVHEQYF.